This is a list of T cell receptor beta chains from one sample in a study of blood T cell repertoires in COVID-19. Some clones are missing from TCRdb's copy, which holds only in-frame ones; the method was immunoSEQ multiplex PCR. The sample consists of fewer than 150,000 clones, more than 70% of them appearing once. The sequencing input was peripheral blood. All receptors derive from a human donor in a cohort sampled during active COVID-19. Each CDR3 is given with its conserved first and last residue. A D gene is named only where the DNA matches it firmly. Expanded clones are given a class, and other clones once, few, many or no size at all.

v_gene,j_gene,d_gene,abundance,CDR3aa,CDR3nt
TRBV6-2/TRBV6-3,TRBJ1-1,-,-,CASSYGPGSVTEAFF,TGTGCCAGCAGTTACGGCCCAGGGTCGGTCACTGAAGCTTTCTTT
TRBV19,TRBJ2-5,-,many,CASSFGLGKATQYF,TGTGCCAGTAGTTTCGGACTGGGCAAGGCGACCCAGTACTTC
TRBV5-6,TRBJ2-1,TRBD1,-,CASSLSPGQGSHEQFF,TGTGCCAGCAGCTTGTCCCCGGGACAGGGGAGCCATGAGCAGTTCTTC
TRBV5-1,TRBJ2-3,TRBD2,-,CASSWGGTRSTDTQYF,TGCGCCAGCAGCTGGGGCGGGACTAGATCCACAGATACGCAGTATTTT
TRBV9,TRBJ1-3,-,-,CASSVATSFAGNTIYF,TGTGCCAGCAGCGTAGCTACGAGCTTTGCTGGAAACACCATATATTTT
TRBV30,TRBJ2-7,TRBD2,-,CAWRRLAGGREQYF,TGTGCCTGGAGGCGCCTAGCGGGGGGGCGGGAGCAGTACTTC
TRBV9,TRBJ2-2,TRBD1,-,CASSPRDRGAGTGELFF,TGTGCCAGCAGCCCCCGGGACAGGGGGGCAGGAACCGGGGAGCTGTTTTTT
TRBV11-3,TRBJ2-2,-,-,CASNREPGELFF,TGTGCCAGCAACAGGGAACCCGGGGAGCTGTTTTTT
TRBV5-5,TRBJ2-3,-,-,CASSPGLVLTDTQYF,TGTGCCAGCAGCCCGGGACTCGTACTTACAGATACGCAGTATTTT
TRBV5-1,TRBJ2-3,TRBD1,-,CASSPTGWIDTQYF,TGCGCCAGCAGCCCGACAGGGTGGATAGATACGCAGTATTTT
TRBV2,TRBJ1-4,TRBD1,few,CASLRDRGFNEKLFF,TGTGCCAGCCTCCGAGACAGGGGTTTTAATGAAAAACTGTTTTTT
TRBV4-3,TRBJ2-1,-,-,CASSQEGRGNEQFF,TGCGCCAGCAGCCAAGAGGGCAGGGGAAATGAGCAGTTCTTC